A selection of T cell receptor beta chains follows, all from one sample in a study of graft-versus-host responses after intestinal transplantation. The repertoire was sequenced with immunoSEQ multiplex PCR; TCRdb's copy has only in-frame clones and lacks some. The repertoire holds around 90,000 clones, with 85% to 95% as singletons. Their specific antigens are unknown. Sample: unstimulated CD8+ T cells sorted from spleen or lymph node cells, taken before intestinal transplant. These receptors came from a human donor who received an intestinal transplant. Both conserved end residues are part of each CDR3. D genes are given only for firm matches. Size is stated for part of the rows, as once, few or many counts, or as a class when the clone is expanded.

J gene	clone size	D gene	V gene	CDR3 DNA	CDR3 protein
TRBJ2-7	once	TRBD2	TRBV11-2	TGTGCCAGCAGCTTAGATTACCGGGGGGGCTTATACGAGCAGTACTTC	CASSLDYRGGLYEQYF
TRBJ2-1	.	.	TRBV27	TGTGCCAGCAGCTCGCTGGACAGCTCCTACAATGAGCAGTTCTTC	CASSSLDSSYNEQFF
TRBJ2-5	few	TRBD1	TRBV9	TGTGCCAGCAGCTTCCTAGGACAGGGTGGTCAAGAGACCCAGTACTTC	CASSFLGQGGQETQYF
TRBJ2-5	.	.	TRBV4-3	TGCGCCAGCAGCCAAGGACACCGTCGTAAAGAGACCCAGTACTTC	CASSQGHRRKETQYF
TRBJ2-7	.	.	TRBV19	TGTGCCAGTAGTACCCCGGGAAGCGAGCAGTACTTC	CASSTPGSEQYF
TRBJ2-7	.	TRBD1	TRBV14	TGTGCCAGCAGCCGGGACAGGGGTCGGGAGCAGTACTTC	CASSRDRGREQYF
TRBJ2-7	.	.	TRBV6-1	TGTGCCAGCCAGTCCTACGAGCAGTACTTC	CASQSYEQYF
TRBJ1-2	.	.	TRBV11-2	TGTGCCAGCAGCTTTGGGCCAGGTTGGGGCTACACCTTC	CASSFGPGWGYTF
TRBJ2-1	.	TRBD2	TRBV28	TGTGCCAGCAGCCAATCACCTAGCGGGGGGTACAATGAGCAGTTCTTC	CASSQSPSGGYNEQFF
TRBJ1-2	.	.	TRBV6-5	TGTGCCAGCAGTTACGGAGACCCCTATGGCTACACCTTC	CASSYGDPYGYTF
TRBJ2-5	.	.	TRBV29-1	TGCAGCGTCAACACAGGGTTGGAAGAGACCCAGTACTTC	CSVNTGLEETQYF
TRBJ2-2	.	TRBD2	TRBV9	TGTGCCAGCAGCGCCTCGGGACTAGCGGGGGGGGCCGGGGAGCTGTTTTTT	CASSASGLAGGAGELFF
TRBJ1-2	.	.	TRBV27	TGTGCCAGCAGTCAAAGCCGATCTGTCCATGGCTACACCTTC	CASSQSRSVHGYTF
TRBJ2-3	.	TRBD2	TRBV2	TGTGCCAGCAGTTTTCCGGGGGGTACAGATACGCAGTATTTT	CASSFPGGTDTQYF
TRBJ2-1	.	.	TRBV5-1	TGCGCCAGCAGCGCCAGTTACAATGAGCAGTTCTTC	CASSASYNEQFF
TRBJ2-2	.	.	TRBV9	TGTGCCAGCAGCCCTTTGGGGACAAAGAACACCGGGGAGCTGTTTTTT	CASSPLGTKNTGELFF
TRBJ2-7	.	TRBD2	TRBV11-2	TGTGCCAGCAGCTTAGTTCCGGGGGGGCTAGACGAGCAGTACTTC	CASSLVPGGLDEQYF
TRBJ2-7	.	TRBD2	TRBV28	TGTGCCAGCAGTTCCCCTCCCAGCGGGAGAATGTATGGGGGCGAGCAGTACTTC	CASSSPPSGRMYGGEQYF
TRBJ2-1	.	.	TRBV4-2	TGTGCCAGCAGCCAAGATTCTAGCGCCTCCTACAATGAGCAGTTCTTC	CASSQDSSASYNEQFF
TRBJ1-2	.	.	TRBV11-1	TGTGCCAGCAGCTTAGGTGGCGACAGTCATTATGGCTACACCTTC	CASSLGGDSHYGYTF
TRBJ1-3	.	.	TRBV7-2	TGTGCCAGCAGCGCCTGGGGAGCTGGAAACACCATATATTTT	CASSAWGAGNTIYF
TRBJ2-2	.	.	TRBV4-3	TGCGCCAGCAGCCAAGATCGGGCAGGGCCGAACACCGGGGAGCTGTTTTTT	CASSQDRAGPNTGELFF
TRBJ1-1	.	.	TRBV29-1	TGCAGCGTTGAAACAGAGAACACTGAAGCTTTCTTT	CSVETENTEAFF